These 31 T cell receptor beta chains originate from one sample sequenced in a study of radiation and T cells in renal cell carcinoma (TCRdb year 2020). The protocol used for the library was the immunoSEQ multiplex PCR assay. Held by TCRdb, this immuneACCESS table contains in-frame sequences only and omits some clones. Under half of the omission traces to an unresolved V gene where checked; the cause of the rest is unknown. The sample table contains about 77,000 clones; only one count was recorded for roughly 83% of them. More than 2% of the sample comes from the top ten. Explained via the paper, the time point label denotes: blood 4 weeks post-SBRT, at nephrectomy. Read against the paper, the sample's treatment or condition label means: 15 Gy SBRT to primary tumor, nephrectomy 4 weeks later. Sequencing used blood, obtained from a patient whose treatment included radiotherapy and nephrectomy. The receptors come from a woman aged 55-70 years with renal cell carcinoma.

The V call is TRBV7-9, the J call TRBJ2-1; TRBD1 agrees at 10 bases. The CDR3 length is 17 residues. Germline CDR1 reads SEHNR; CDR2 reads FQNEAQ (reference sequence). Losses at the gene ends were 3 bases for V and 8 bases for J; bases not matched to a gene: 13. The CDR3 sequence is CASSFPIRDRGRDEQFF. In DNA form, the CDR3 reads TGTGCCAGCAGCTTTCCGATCCGGGACAGGGGACGGGATGAGCAGTTCTTC. Variable domain in full (rest from reference TRBV7-9 and TRBJ2-1): DTGVSQNPRHKITKRGQNVTFRCDPISEHNRLYWYRQTLGQGPEFLTYFQNEAQLEKSRLLSDRFSAERPKGSFSTLEIQRTEQGDSAMYLCASSFPIRDRGRDEQFFGPGTRLTVL.

V gene TRBV11-2 combines with J gene TRBJ2-2; D unresolved. This CDR3 has 13 amino acids. Per the germline V gene, CDR1 is SGHAT and CDR2 is FQNNGV. With 0 bases removed from V and 4 bases from J, the gap between germline ends came to 3 bases. The chain's CDR3 is CASSLERTGELFF. The CDR3 nucleotides read TGTGCCAGCAGCTTAGAACGCACCGGGGAGCTGTTTTTT.

The J gene is TRBJ2-1, the V gene TRBV28; unclear D gene. Germline CDR1 is MDHEN and CDR2 is SYDVKM. V was shortened by 6 bases and J by 5 bases, with 5 bases between the two germline ends. This CDR3 contains 11 residues. The CDR3 coding sequence is TGTGCCAGCAGGACAAACAATGAGCAGTTCTTC. This encodes CASRTNNEQFF.

CDR3 in amino acids: CSVEASPNYGYTF. CDR3 coding DNA: TGCAGCGTTGAAGCCAGTCCGAACTATGGCTACACCTTC. The chain links TRBV29-1 to TRBJ1-2; the D is unclear. Trimming left V 1 base short and J 2 bases short, with 8 bases between. This CDR3 contains 13 residues. Per germline, CDR1 SQVTM and CDR2 ANQGSEA.

The CDR3 region has the DNA TGTGCCAGCAGTTCCTCGCCCAGTCCGATCTACGAGCAGTACTTC. Translated, it gives CASSSSPSPIYEQYF. This chain connects TRBV6-5 to TRBJ2-7; no clear D. Between the trimmed V and J ends, which lost 4 bases and 3 bases, there was a span of 16 bases. Germline values: CDR1 MNHEY, CDR2 SVGAGI. CDR3 length: 15 residues.

V is TRBV27 and J is TRBJ2-5; the match to TRBD2 covers 7 bases. Germline V lookup: CDR1 MNHEY, CDR2 SMNVEV (reference sequence). The CDR3 consists of 14 residues. J was trimmed by 5 bases and V by 2 bases; bases with no gene match: 5. The CDR3 bases are TGTGCCAGCAGTTTAGCGGGAGTGTGGGAGACCCAGTACTTC. This encodes CASSLAGVWETQYF.

The sample holds one count of this clone. The chain couples TRBV20-1 to TRBJ2-3; either TRBD1 or TRBD2 may supply D (5 bases each). Germline-derived CDR1 and CDR2 are DFQATT and SNEGSKA (reference sequence). The length of the CDR3 is 11 residues. In DNA, the CDR3 is TGCGGTGGGGGTGGCCAAAATACGCAGTATTTT. Its translation: CGGGGQNTQYF.

Concerning this clone itself: The sample carries other DNA sequences with the same CDR3. V and J are TRBV2 and TRBJ2-3; 10 positions match TRBD2. The CDR3 is made up of 15 amino acids. Germline CDR1 is SNHLY and CDR2 is FYNNEI. The trim removed 6 bases at V and 1 base at J, leaving 4 bases unmatched. The CDR3 region is CASSPGTSGTDTQYF. The CDR3 region has the DNA TGTGCCAGCAGCCCCGGGACTAGCGGCACAGATACGCAGTATTTT.

CDR3 amino acids: CASSLDGSYSYEQYF. CDR3 coding DNA: TGCGCCAGCAGCTTGGACGGCTCCTACTCCTACGAGCAGTACTTC. The gene calls are TRBV5-1 and TRBJ2-7; D remains unclear. V lost 0 bases, J lost 0 bases, and 10 bases lay in between. The CDR3 spans 15 residues. Germline values: CDR1 SGHRS, CDR2 YFSETQ.

This clone was counted a single time. The rearrangement links TRBV11-2 to TRBJ2-1, with a tentative D call TRBD1 (5 bases). Germline CDR1 is SGHAT and CDR2 is FQNNGV. This CDR3 has 15 amino acids. V lost 0 bases and J lost 2, with 8 bases in between. The CDR3 DNA is TGTGCCAGCAGCTTAGAGGCAGGGCCCTACAATGAGCAGTTCTTC. Translation gives CASSLEAGPYNEQFF.

The chain combines TRBV11-3 with TRBJ1-1; maybe TRBD1 (6 bases). The CDR3 runs 14 residues. Germline V CDR1 and CDR2: SGHNT, YENEEA. V lost 3 bases to trimming and J lost 2 bases, with 10 bases between them. The CDR3 sequence is CASSFSQGNTEAFF. CDR3 bases: TGTGCCAGCAGCTTTTCACAGGGTAACACTGAAGCTTTCTTT.

V gene TRBV11-2 combines with J gene TRBJ1-1, with D tentatively TRBD1 (6 bases). V was cut by 7 bases and J by 11 bases, with 17 bases left in between. This CDR3 has 12 amino acids. The germline V gene encodes CDR1 SGHAT and CDR2 FQNNGV. The DNA of the CDR3 is TGTGCCAGCACCTCGGGGGGGCGCAAGGCTTTCTTT. As protein: CASTSGGRKAFF.

The chain couples TRBV23-1 to TRBJ2-7, with a weak D call TRBD2 (5 bases). TRBV23-1 is recorded as an ORF, its role being uncertain. CDR3 length: 13 residues. The V end lost 8 bases, the J end lost 4 bases, and 15 bases lay between the germline ends. CDR3 in amino acids: CASRGLLGYEQYF. DNA for the CDR3: TGCGCCAGCCGCGGACTTCTTGGGTACGAGCAGTACTTC.

V gene TRBV7-8 combines with J gene TRBJ2-3; 10 bases are a match to TRBD1. Trimming cost V 5 bases and J 2 bases; bases outside gene matches: 1. This CDR3 is 14 amino acids long. Germline CDR1 is SGHVS and CDR2 is FQNEAQ. The DNA of the CDR3 is TGTGCCAGCAGCCGACAGGGGGCCACAGATACGCAGTATTTT. Its translation: CASSRQGATDTQYF.

The chain employs TRBV2 and TRBJ2-4; 8 bases line up with TRBD2. CDR3 length: 16 amino acids. Germline assignment: CDR1 SNHLY and CDR2 FYNNEI. J gave up 6 bases and V 2 bases, and 9 bases lay outside the gene matches. CDR3 in DNA: TGTGCCAGCAGTGAACGGGTCGGGGGGGGTGGAAACATTCAGTACTTC. Residues: CASSERVGGGGNIQYF.

The chain employs TRBV19 and TRBJ1-1, with D possibly matching TRBD1 (6 bases). CDR1 is LNHDA and CDR2 is SQIVND in the germline V gene (reference sequence). Trimming pared 3 bases from V and 4 bases from J, leaving 18 bases between. This CDR3 has 16 amino acids. The CDR3 reads CASSMGRGSRGTEAFF. CDR3 in DNA: TGTGCCAGTAGTATGGGAAGAGGCAGCAGGGGCACTGAAGCTTTCTTT.

The chain joins TRBV6-1 to TRBJ2-5; a weak D match, TRBD1 (5 bases). CDR3 length equals 13 residues. Trimming pared 7 bases from V and 5 bases from J, leaving 14 bases between. Germline CDR1 and CDR2: MNHNS and SASEGT. In nucleotides, the CDR3 is TGTGCCAGCATGACTGGGGCCACCGAGACCCAGTACTTC. The encoded protein is CASMTGATETQYF.

The chain combines TRBV6-5 with TRBJ2-7; no reliable D call. V shed 5 bases and J shed 1 base, with 15 bases lying between them. This CDR3 region has 15 residues. CDR1 is MNHEY, CDR2 SVGAGI, per germline. The CDR3 nucleotides read TGTGCCAGCAGTGCGGACCTGAGTTGGTCCTACGAGCAGTACTTC. It encodes CASSADLSWSYEQYF.

The V call is TRBV27, the J call TRBJ2-7, with D possibly TRBD1 on 6 matching bases. Per the germline V gene, CDR1 is MNHEY and CDR2 is SMNVEV (reference sequence). CDR3 length: 17 amino acids. The ends were cut back, 6 bases at V and 4 bases at J, with 25 bases in the middle. This CDR3 is CASSPPSRAGVKYEQYF. The DNA for the CDR3 is TGTGCCAGCAGCCCTCCCTCCAGGGCAGGGGTAAAGTACGAGCAGTACTTC.

The chain joins TRBV29-1 to TRBJ1-2, with a possible D match to TRBD1 (6 bases). The CDR3 spans 13 residues. V gave up 7 bases and J gave up 6 bases, with 18 bases separating them. Per germline, CDR1 SQVTM and CDR2 ANQGSEA. The CDR3, as DNA: TGCAGCGCTCCGACAGGCAGGCCGAATGGCTACACCTTC. Translation gives CSAPTGRPNGYTF.

This chain joins TRBV6-1 and TRBJ1-4, with 7 bases matching TRBD1. The CDR3 is 16 amino acids. Trimming cost V 3 bases and J 6 bases; bases outside gene matches: 10. The V gene's germline CDR1 is MNHNS and CDR2 SASEGT. CDR3: CASSDRGQPSDEKLFF. CDR3 coding DNA: TGTGCCAGCAGTGACCGGGGACAGCCGTCCGATGAAAAACTGTTTTTT.

V usage is TRBV19 and J usage is TRBJ2-7; TRBD2 matches at 11 bases. The CDR3 contains 15 residues. V shed 5 bases, J shed 4 bases, and the junction held 7 bases outside the gene matches. Per germline, CDR1 LNHDA and CDR2 SQIVND (reference sequence). The DNA for the CDR3 is TGTGCCAGTAGTGCCGGGACTAGCGGAAAGTACGAGCAGTACTTC. It specifies CASSAGTSGKYEQYF.

The table lists this clone with a few counts. The rearrangement links TRBV27 to TRBJ1-6; unclear D gene. V shed 5 bases and J shed 0 bases, with 2 bases lying between them. CDR3 length: 13 residues. Germline lookup yields CDR1 MNHEY and CDR2 SMNVEV (reference sequence). CDR3 DNA: TGTGCCAGCAGTAGCTCCTATAATTCACCCCTCCACTTT. Amino acids: CASSSSYNSPLHF.

The chain joins TRBV16 to TRBJ1-1; no reliable D call. The V gene's germline CDR1 is KGHSY and CDR2 FQNENV. CDR3 size: 13 residues. Trimming removed 0 bases from V and 3 bases from J, with 5 bases in between. DNA of the CDR3: TGTGCCAGCAGCCAATCGGTTTACACTGAAGCTTTCTTT. Protein sequence: CASSQSVYTEAFF.

V gene TRBV28 combines with J gene TRBJ1-4; D is possibly TRBD1 (5 bases). The CDR3 runs to 13 residues. The germline V gene has CDR1 MDHEN and CDR2 SYDVKM. The ends were cut back, 7 bases at V and 4 bases at J, with 10 bases in the middle. CDR3 residues: CASTLGRNEKLFF. Written as DNA, the CDR3 is TGTGCCAGCACCTTGGGGCGTAATGAAAAACTGTTTTTT.

There are a few counts of this clone. V gene TRBV4-3 combines with J gene TRBJ1-1; D not certain. The CDR3 consists of 14 residues. Germline CDR1 and CDR2: LGHNA and YSLEER. Between the trimmed V and J ends, which lost 0 bases and 2 bases, there was a span of 7 bases. CDR3 residues: CASSQESSNTEAFF. CDR3 DNA: TGCGCCAGCAGCCAAGAAAGTTCCAACACTGAAGCTTTCTTT.

The chain joins TRBV7-3 to TRBJ2-3; perhaps TRBD2 as D (6 bases). The ends were cut back, 2 bases at V and 2 bases at J, with 11 bases in the middle. The length of the CDR3 is 15 residues. Germline V gives CDR1 SGHTA, CDR2 FQGTGA. In DNA form, the CDR3 reads TGTGCCAGCAGCTTAGGAGGGGATAACACAGATACGCAGTATTTT. Its translation is CASSLGGDNTDTQYF.

The V call is TRBV5-5, the J call TRBJ2-3; 13 bases agree with TRBD2. The CDR3 extends over 17 amino acids. V trimming: 4 bases; J trimming: 1 base; junction bases outside the gene matches: 6. Germline V lookup: CDR1 SGHKS, CDR2 YYEKEE (reference sequence). This CDR3 is CASSLGLAGQGTDTQYF. The CDR3 nucleotides read TGTGCCAGCAGCCTGGGACTAGCGGGACAGGGCACAGATACGCAGTATTTT.

This chain uses TRBV6-6 with TRBJ2-4; D uncertain. V was trimmed by 0 bases and J by 8 bases, leaving 8 bases between them. CDR3 size: 13 residues. CDR1 MNHNY and CDR2 SVGAGI come from the germline V gene (reference sequence). The CDR3 is CASSYSALDIQYF. In DNA, the CDR3 is TGTGCCAGCAGTTACTCAGCACTTGACATTCAGTACTTC.

The chain couples TRBV28 to TRBJ1-4; 9 positions agree with TRBD1. The trim removed 2 bases at V and 0 bases at J, leaving 7 bases unmatched. The germline CDR1 and CDR2 sequences are MDHEN and SYDVKM. This CDR3 spans 18 amino acids. The CDR3 loop reads CASSLPHTGGATNEKLFF. The DNA of the CDR3 is TGTGCCAGCAGTTTACCGCACACAGGGGGCGCAACTAATGAAAAACTGTTTTTT. Filled out from reference TRBV28 and TRBJ1-4, the complete variable domain reads DVKVTQSSRYLVKRTGEKVFLECVQDMDHENMFWYRQDPGLGLRLIYFSYDVKMKEKGDIPEGYSVSREKKERFSLILESASTNQTSMYLCASSLPHTGGATNEKLFFGSGTQLSVL.

The sample holds a few counts of this clone. The chain combines TRBV4-1 with TRBJ1-1; D possibly corresponds to TRBD1 (5 bases). Per the germline V gene, CDR1 is MGHRA and CDR2 is YSYEKL. The V end lost 0 bases, the J end lost 1 base, and 9 bases lay between the germline ends. The CDR3 loop spans 15 amino acids. CDR3 region: CASSQDPTENTEAFF. The CDR3 nucleotides read TGCGCCAGCAGCCAAGATCCGACAGAGAACACTGAAGCTTTCTTT.